What follows are 5 T cell receptor beta chains derived from one specimen sequenced in a study of blood T cell repertoires in COVID-19. This table comes from immunoSEQ multiplex PCR, and its TCRdb copy is limited to in-frame clones, with some not included. The sample consists of some 270,000 clones, approximately 90% of them appearing once. The specimen sequenced was PBMCs or T cells enriched from blood (not recorded which). Receptors were obtained from a man aged 35-49 years who had been exposed to COVID-19.

V and J are TRBV19 and TRBJ1-5, with D uncertain. Trimming removed 5 bases at V and 7 bases at J, with 12 bases between. In germline, CDR1 is LNHDA, CDR2 SQIVND (reference sequence). There are 13 residues in the CDR3. In DNA form, the CDR3 reads TGTGCCAGTAGTCCCGGGGTTGAACAGCCCCAGCATTTT. Amino acid sequence: CASSPGVEQPQHF. The complete variable domain, with remaining parts taken from reference TRBV19 and TRBJ1-5, reads DGGITQSPKYLFRKEGQNVTLSCEQNLNHDAMYWYRQDPGQGLRLIYYSQIVNDFQKGDIAEGYSVSREKKESFPLTVTSAQKNPTAFYLCASSPGVEQPQHFGDGTRLSIL.

This rearrangement joins TRBV27 to TRBJ1-2; D unclear. CDR1 is MNHEY and CDR2 is SMNVEV in the germline V gene (reference sequence). V lost 5 bases, J lost 4 bases, and 14 bases lay in between. The CDR3 is made up of 14 amino acids. CDR3 in amino acids: CASSPSSGPYGYTF. The DNA of the CDR3 is TGTGCCAGCAGTCCAAGCTCGGGTCCCTATGGCTACACCTTC.

The rearrangement links TRBV5-1 to TRBJ1-6; no reliable D call. Trimming took off 6 bases at V and 6 bases at J, with 16 bases between the two ends. Per the germline V gene, CDR1 is SGHRS and CDR2 is YFSETQ. The CDR3 consists of 15 residues. The CDR3 reads CASNEEGKTNSPLHF. CDR3 nucleotides: TGCGCCAGCAATGAGGAAGGAAAAACTAATTCACCCCTCCACTTT.

The V and J genes are TRBV5-1 and TRBJ2-5, with 7 bases identical to TRBD2. CDR1 and CDR2 from the germline V gene are SGHRS and YFSETQ. The V segment lost 5 bases and the J segment 3 bases; nucleotides outside the gene matches: 10. CDR3 length: 15 amino acids. The DNA of the CDR3 is TGCGCCAGCAGGGCGCTAGCGGAAAATAAAGAGACCCAGTACTTC. Amino acid sequence: CASRALAENKETQYF.

The DNA for the CDR3 is TGTGCCAGCCGGTTGAATGAAGCTTTCTTT. Its translation is CASRLNEAFF. The chain joins TRBV28 to TRBJ1-1; D call uncertain. The V gene's germline CDR1 is MDHEN and CDR2 SYDVKM. The V end was cut by 8 bases, the J end by 7 bases, with 8 bases between. The CDR3 is 10 amino acids.